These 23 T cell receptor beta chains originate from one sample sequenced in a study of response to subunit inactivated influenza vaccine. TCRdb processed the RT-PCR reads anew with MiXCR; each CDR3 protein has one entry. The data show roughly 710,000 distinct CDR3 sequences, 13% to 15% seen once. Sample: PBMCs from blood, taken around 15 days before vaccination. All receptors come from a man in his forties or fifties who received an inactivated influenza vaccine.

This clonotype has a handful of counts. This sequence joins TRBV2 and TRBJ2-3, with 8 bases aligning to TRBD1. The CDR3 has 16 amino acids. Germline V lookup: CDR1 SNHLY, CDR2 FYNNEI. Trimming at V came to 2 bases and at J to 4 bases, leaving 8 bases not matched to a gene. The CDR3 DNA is TGTGCCAGCAGTGAACCCAAAGGCAGGGGGCCAGATACGCAGTATTTT. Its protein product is CASSEPKGRGPDTQYF.

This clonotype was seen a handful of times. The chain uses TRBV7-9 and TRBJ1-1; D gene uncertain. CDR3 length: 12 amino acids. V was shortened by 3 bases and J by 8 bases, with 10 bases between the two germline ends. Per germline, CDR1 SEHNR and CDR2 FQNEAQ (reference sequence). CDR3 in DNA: TGTGCCAGCAGCTTCAAACCGGCAGAAGCTTTCTTT. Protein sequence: CASSFKPAEAFF.

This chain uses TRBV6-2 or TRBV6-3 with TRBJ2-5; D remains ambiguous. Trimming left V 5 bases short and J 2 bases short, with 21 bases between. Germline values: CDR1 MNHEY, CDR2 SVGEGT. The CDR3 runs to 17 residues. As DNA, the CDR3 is TGTGCCAGCAGTCTCCGCCGGGCCTCACCTTCTCAAGAGACCCAGTACTTC. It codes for CASSLRRASPSQETQYF.

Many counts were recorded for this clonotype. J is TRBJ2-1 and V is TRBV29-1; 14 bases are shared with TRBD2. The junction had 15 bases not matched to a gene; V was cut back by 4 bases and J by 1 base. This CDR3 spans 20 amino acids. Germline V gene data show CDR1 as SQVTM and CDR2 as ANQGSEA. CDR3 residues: CSVVQAGTSGRGGSYNEQFF. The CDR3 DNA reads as TGCAGCGTTGTGCAAGCCGGGACTAGCGGGAGAGGTGGATCCTACAATGAGCAGTTCTTC.

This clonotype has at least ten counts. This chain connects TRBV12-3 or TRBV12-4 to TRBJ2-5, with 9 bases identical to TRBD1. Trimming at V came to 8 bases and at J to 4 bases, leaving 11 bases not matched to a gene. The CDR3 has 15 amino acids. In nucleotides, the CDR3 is TGTGCCAGCGGAACCCCGGGACAGGGAAGAGAGACCCAGTACTTC. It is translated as CASGTPGQGRETQYF.

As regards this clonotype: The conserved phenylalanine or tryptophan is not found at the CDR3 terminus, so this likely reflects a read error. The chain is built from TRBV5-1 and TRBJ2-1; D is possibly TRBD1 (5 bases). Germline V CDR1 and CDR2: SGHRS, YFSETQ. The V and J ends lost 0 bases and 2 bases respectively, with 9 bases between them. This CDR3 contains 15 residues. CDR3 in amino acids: CASSLEGWPYNEQFL. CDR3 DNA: TGCGCCAGCAGCTTGGAGGGGTGGCCCTACAATGAGCAGTTCCTC.

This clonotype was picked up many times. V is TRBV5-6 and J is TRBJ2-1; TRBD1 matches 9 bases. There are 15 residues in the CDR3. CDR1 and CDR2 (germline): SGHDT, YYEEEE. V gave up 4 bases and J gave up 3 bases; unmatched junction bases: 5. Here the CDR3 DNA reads TGTGCCAGCAGCCTGGACAGGGGCAACTACAATGAGCAGTTCTTC. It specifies CASSLDRGNYNEQFF.

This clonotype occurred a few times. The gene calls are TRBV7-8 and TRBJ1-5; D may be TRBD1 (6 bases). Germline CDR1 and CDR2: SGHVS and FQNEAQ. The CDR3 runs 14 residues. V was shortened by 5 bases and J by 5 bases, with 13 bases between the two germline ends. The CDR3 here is CASSPPGGYQPQHF. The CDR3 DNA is TGTGCCAGCAGCCCCCCGGGGGGCTATCAGCCCCAGCATTTT. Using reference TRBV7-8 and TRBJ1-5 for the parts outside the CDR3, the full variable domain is GAGVSQSPRYKVAKRGQDVALRCDPISGHVSLFWYQQALGQGPEFLTYFQNEAQLDKSGLPSDRFFAERPEGSVSTLKIQRTQQEDSAVYLCASSPPGGYQPQHFGDGTRLSIL.

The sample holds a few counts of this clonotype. The CDR3 loop is CASNPDRGLDEQYF. CDR3 coding DNA: TGTGCCAGCAACCCGGACAGGGGATTAGACGAGCAGTACTTC. The chain uses TRBV2 and TRBJ2-7; 9 nucleotides line up with TRBD1. The V gene's germline CDR1 is SNHLY and CDR2 FYNNEI. The CDR3 runs 14 residues. V lost 7 bases and J lost 5; bases outside the gene matches: 9.

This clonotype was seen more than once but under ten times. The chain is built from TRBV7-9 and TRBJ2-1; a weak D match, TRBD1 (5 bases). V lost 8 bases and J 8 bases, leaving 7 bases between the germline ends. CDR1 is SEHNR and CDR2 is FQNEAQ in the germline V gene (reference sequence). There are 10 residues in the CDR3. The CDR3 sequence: CASGADEQFF. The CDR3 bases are TGTGCCAGCGGGGCGGATGAGCAGTTCTTC.

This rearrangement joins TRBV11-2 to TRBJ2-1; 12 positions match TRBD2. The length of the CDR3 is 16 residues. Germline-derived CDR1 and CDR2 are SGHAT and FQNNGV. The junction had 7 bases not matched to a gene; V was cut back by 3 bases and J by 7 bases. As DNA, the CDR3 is TGTGCCAGCAGCTTTCCGACTAGCGGGAGTTGTAATGAGCAGTTCTTC. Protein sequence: CASSFPTSGSCNEQFF.

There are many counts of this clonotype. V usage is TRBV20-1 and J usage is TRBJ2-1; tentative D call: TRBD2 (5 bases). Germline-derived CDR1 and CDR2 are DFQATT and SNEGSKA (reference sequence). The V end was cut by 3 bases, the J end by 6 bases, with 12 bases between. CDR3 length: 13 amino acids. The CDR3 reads CSASKSSFNEQFF. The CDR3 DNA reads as TGCAGTGCTAGTAAGTCTAGCTTCAATGAGCAGTTCTTC.

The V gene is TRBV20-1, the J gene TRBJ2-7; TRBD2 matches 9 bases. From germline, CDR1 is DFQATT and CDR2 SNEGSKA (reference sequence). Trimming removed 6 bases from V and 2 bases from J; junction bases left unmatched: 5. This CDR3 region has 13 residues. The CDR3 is CSARGLATYEQYF. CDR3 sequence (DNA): TGCAGTGCAAGGGGACTAGCTACCTACGAGCAGTACTTC.

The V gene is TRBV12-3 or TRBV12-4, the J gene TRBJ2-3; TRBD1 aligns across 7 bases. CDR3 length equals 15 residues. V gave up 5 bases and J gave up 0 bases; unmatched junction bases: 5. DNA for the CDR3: TGTGCCAGCAGTCCATGGACAGGTAGCACAGATACGCAGTATTTT. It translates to CASSPWTGSTDTQYF.

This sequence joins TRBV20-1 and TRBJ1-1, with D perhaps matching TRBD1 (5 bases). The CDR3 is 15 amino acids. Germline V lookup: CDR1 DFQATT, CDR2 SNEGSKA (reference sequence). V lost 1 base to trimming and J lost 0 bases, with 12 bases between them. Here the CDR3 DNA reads TGCAGTGCTAGAGGGGTGGGGGGTTTGAACACTGAAGCTTTCTTT. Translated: CSARGVGGLNTEAFF.

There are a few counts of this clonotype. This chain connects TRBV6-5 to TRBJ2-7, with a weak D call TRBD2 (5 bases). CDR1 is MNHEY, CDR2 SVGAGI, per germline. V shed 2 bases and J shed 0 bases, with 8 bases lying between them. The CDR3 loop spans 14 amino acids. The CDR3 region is CASSYDYSSYEQYF. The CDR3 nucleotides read TGTGCCAGCAGTTACGACTACAGCTCCTACGAGCAGTACTTC.

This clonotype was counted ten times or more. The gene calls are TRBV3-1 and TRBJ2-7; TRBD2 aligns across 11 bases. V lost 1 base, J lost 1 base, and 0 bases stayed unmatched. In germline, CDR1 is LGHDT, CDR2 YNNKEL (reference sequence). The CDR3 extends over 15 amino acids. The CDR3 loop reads CASSQGLAGSYEQYF. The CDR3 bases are TGTGCCAGCAGCCAAGGACTAGCGGGGTCCTACGAGCAGTACTTC.

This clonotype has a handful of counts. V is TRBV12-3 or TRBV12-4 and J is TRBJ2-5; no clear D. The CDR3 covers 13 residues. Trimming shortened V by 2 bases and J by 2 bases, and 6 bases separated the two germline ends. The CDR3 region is CASSLFAQETQYF. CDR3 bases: TGTGCCAGCAGTTTATTCGCGCAAGAGACCCAGTACTTC.

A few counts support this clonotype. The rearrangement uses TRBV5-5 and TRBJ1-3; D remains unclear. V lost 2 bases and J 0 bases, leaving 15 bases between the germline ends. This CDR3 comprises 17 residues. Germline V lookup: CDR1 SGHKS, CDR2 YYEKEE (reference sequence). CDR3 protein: CASSFLGGFRSGNTIYF. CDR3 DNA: TGTGCCAGCAGCTTCCTCGGCGGATTTCGCTCTGGAAACACCATATATTTT. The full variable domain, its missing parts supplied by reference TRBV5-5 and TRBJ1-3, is DAGVTQSPTHLIKTRGQQVTLRCSPISGHKSVSWYQQVLGQGPQFIFQYYEKEERGRGNFPDRFSARQFPNYSSELNVNALLLGDSALYLCASSFLGGFRSGNTIYFGEGSWLTVV.

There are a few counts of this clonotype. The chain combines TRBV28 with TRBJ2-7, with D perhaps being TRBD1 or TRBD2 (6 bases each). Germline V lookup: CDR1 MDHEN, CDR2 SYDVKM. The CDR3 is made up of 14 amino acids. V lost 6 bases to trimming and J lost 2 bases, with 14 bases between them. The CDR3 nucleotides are TGTGCCAGCAGGGGGGGCGGGACCACCTACGAGCAGTACTTC. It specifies CASRGGGTTYEQYF.

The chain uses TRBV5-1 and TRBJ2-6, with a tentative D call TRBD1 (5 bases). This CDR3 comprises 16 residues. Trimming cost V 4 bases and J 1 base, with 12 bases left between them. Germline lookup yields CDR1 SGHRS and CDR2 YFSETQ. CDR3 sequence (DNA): TGCGCCAGCAGCACGGCCCCAGGGTCTGGGGCCAACGTCCTGACTTTC. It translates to CASSTAPGSGANVLTF. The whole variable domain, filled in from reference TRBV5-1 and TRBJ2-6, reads KAGVTQTPRYLIKTRGQQVTLSCSPISGHRSVSWYQQTPGQGLQFLFEYFSETQRNKGNFPGRFSGRQFSNSRSEMNVSTLELGDSALYLCASSTAPGSGANVLTFGAGSRLTVL.

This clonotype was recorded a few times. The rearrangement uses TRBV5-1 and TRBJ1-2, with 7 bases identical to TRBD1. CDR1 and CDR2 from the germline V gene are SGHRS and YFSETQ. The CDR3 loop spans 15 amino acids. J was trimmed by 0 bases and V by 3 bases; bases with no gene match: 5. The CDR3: CASSYQGDANYGYTF. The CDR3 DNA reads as TGCGCCAGCAGCTATCAGGGGGATGCTAACTATGGCTACACCTTC.

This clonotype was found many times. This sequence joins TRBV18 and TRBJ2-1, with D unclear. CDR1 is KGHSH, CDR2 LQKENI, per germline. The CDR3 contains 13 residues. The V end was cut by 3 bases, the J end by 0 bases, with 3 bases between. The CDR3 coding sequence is TGTGCCAGCTCACCCTACTCCTACAATGAGCAGTTCTTC. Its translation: CASSPYSYNEQFF.